The clone carrying this T cell receptor beta chain was observed many times. The antigen remains undetermined. Germline-derived CDR1 and CDR2 are DFQATT and SNEGSKA (reference sequence). The CDR3 is made up of 13 amino acids. Trimming removed 2 bases at V and 7 bases at J, with 12 bases between. It was RNA transcripts that yielded the amplified TCR beta CDR3 regions. TCR CDR3 regions were first amplified by RT-PCR with HTBI primers. TCRdb passed the multiplex PCR reads through MiXCR, listing each CDR3 protein once. The sample has a few hundred thousand distinct CDR3 sequences, 20% to 25% seen once. This entry belongs to a study of T cells in Graves' hyperthyroidism and ophthalmopathy. Overall study: Blood from the periphery was taken at initial diagnosis, before any treatment.

Study conclusions and caveats: In the blood, most expanded thyroid clonotypes above 0.001 appeared as well.

The sequence was obtained from a woman between 70 and 85 years old with Graves' ophthalmopathy. Sequencing was carried out using blood. V usage is TRBV20-1 and J usage is TRBJ1-5, with no clear D. CDR3 bases: TGCAGTGCTAGATTGGGCGTGGAACAGCCCCAGCATTTT. As protein: CSARLGVEQPQHF.